The 29 T cell receptor beta chains listed next were all sequenced from one sample in a study of CD8 T cells in ankylosing spondylitis. Findings and limits, study-wide: A motif in TCR beta, a set of under 10 highly homologous variants, appeared characteristic of ankylosing spondylitis blood.

TCRdb analysed the 5' RACE reads with MiXCR anew, one entry per CDR3 protein. Of about 420,000 distinct CDR3 sequences in the sample, 20% to 25% are singletons; the top ten hold around 17%. Their antigens remain unidentified. Sequencing was performed on blood, either unsorted or a sorted T cell fraction (not recorded which). The receptor source for this set is a male donor with ankylosing spondylitis.

This clonotype was seen more than once but under ten times. The chain couples TRBV29-1 to TRBJ1-3; no definite D call. The germline V and J ends were trimmed by 7 bases and 6 bases, with 16 bases remaining between them. CDR1 is SQVTM, CDR2 ANQGSEA, per germline. This CDR3 comprises 13 residues. CDR3 DNA: TGCAGCGAGGATGGAGGGTTGGAAAACACCATATATTTT. Amino acids: CSEDGGLENTIYF.

This clonotype was detected only a few times. J is TRBJ2-1 and V is TRBV3-1; D might be TRBD1 or TRBD2, each matching 5 bases. The V end was cut by 4 bases, the J end by 7 bases, with 11 bases between. The CDR3 covers 13 residues. CDR1 LGHDT and CDR2 YNNKEL come from the germline V gene (reference sequence). The chain's CDR3 is CASSRGSVNEQFF. CDR3 DNA sequence: TGTGCCAGCAGCCGGGGGTCGGTTAATGAGCAGTTCTTC.

In its sample, this clonotype was seen a few times. V is TRBV5-1 and J is TRBJ1-4; D unclear. Germline-derived CDR1 and CDR2 are SGHRS and YFSETQ. The ends were cut back, 2 bases at V and 6 bases at J, with 11 bases in the middle. This CDR3 has 14 residues. The CDR3 region has the DNA TGCGCCAGCAGCTTACGAATCTCGGATGAAAAACTGTTTTTT. The encoded protein is CASSLRISDEKLFF.

This clonotype was seen a few times. The rearrangement links TRBV5-1 to TRBJ2-7; the match to TRBD2 covers 10 bases. Germline CDR1 is SGHRS and CDR2 is YFSETQ. The J segment lost 2 bases and the V segment lost 2 bases, leaving 7 bases of the junction unmatched. CDR3 length: 16 residues. CDR3 DNA: TGCGCCAGCAGCTTAAGGAGCACTAGCGGGGCCTACGAGCAGTACTTC. Its translation: CASSLRSTSGAYEQYF.

The rearrangement uses TRBV11-3 and TRBJ2-3; D unresolved. The CDR3 length is 15 residues. Trimming left V 6 bases short and J 2 bases short, with 15 bases between. Germline V gene lookup returns CDR1 SGHNT and CDR2 YENEEA. Here the CDR3 DNA reads TGTGCCAGCAGTCAAGAGTTGGAAATCACAGATACGCAGTATTTT. Amino acid sequence: CASSQELEITDTQYF.

This clonotype was picked up a small number of times. The chain has TRBV20-1 and TRBJ1-1; D possibly corresponds to TRBD1 (5 bases). The CDR3 covers 12 residues. The V end lost 6 bases, the J end lost 5 bases, and 13 bases lay between the germline ends. Germline CDR1 is DFQATT and CDR2 is SNEGSKA (reference sequence). CDR3 protein: CSAERGWTEAFF. CDR3 sequence (DNA): TGCAGTGCGGAACGGGGGTGGACTGAAGCTTTCTTT.

The J gene is TRBJ2-1, the V gene TRBV11-2, with 8 bases that match TRBD2. The germline gives CDR1 SGHAT, CDR2 FQNNGV. V was pared by 0 bases and J by 9 bases, with 7 bases of the junction left unmatched. The CDR3 extends over 15 amino acids. The CDR3 nucleotides are TGTGCCAGCAGCTTAGATCCGAGCGGGAGAGGTGAGCAGTTCTTC. Translated, it gives CASSLDPSGRGEQFF.

This chain connects TRBV4-2 to TRBJ2-3; a weak D match, TRBD1 (5 bases). CDR3 length: 16 amino acids. Germline CDR1 is LGHNA and CDR2 is YNFKEQ. The ends were cut back, 1 base at V and 5 bases at J, with 16 bases in the middle. The CDR3 DNA is TGTGCCAGCAGCCAAGGGCTAACAGGTGTCGGAGATACGCAGTATTTT. This gives the protein CASSQGLTGVGDTQYF.

This clonotype was picked up a small number of times. The J gene is TRBJ1-2, the V gene TRBV7-9; a weak D match, TRBD1 (5 bases). CDR3 length: 15 residues. Trimming pared 5 bases from V and 8 bases from J, leaving 21 bases between. The germline gives CDR1 SEHNR, CDR2 FQNEAQ (reference sequence). CDR3 sequence (DNA): TGTGCCAGCAGCGAAGACAGTCCGAGCTATGGGGGCTACACCTTC. Amino acids: CASSEDSPSYGGYTF. The variable domain in full, with the rest retrieved from reference TRBV7-9 and TRBJ1-2, is DTGVSQNPRHKITKRGQNVTFRCDPISEHNRLYWYRQTLGQGPEFLTYFQNEAQLEKSRLLSDRFSAERPKGSFSTLEIQRTEQGDSAMYLCASSEDSPSYGGYTFGSGTRLTVV.

This clonotype was recorded at least ten times. The rearrangement links TRBV5-1 to TRBJ1-1; D is undetermined. In germline, CDR1 is SGHRS, CDR2 YFSETQ. There are 13 residues in the CDR3. V was pared by 0 bases and J by 5 bases, with 8 bases between. The CDR3 reads CASSLARDTEAFF. The DNA of the CDR3 is TGCGCCAGCAGCTTGGCGAGGGATACTGAAGCTTTCTTT.

The CDR3 sequence is CAITASVGQGSYEQYF. Here the CDR3 DNA reads TGTGCCATCACCGCTAGTGTGGGACAGGGCAGTTACGAGCAGTACTTC. The rearrangement links TRBV10-3 to TRBJ2-7; 9 nucleotides align to TRBD1. The V and J ends lost 7 bases and 4 bases, in that order; junction bases with no gene match: 14. CDR1 is ENHRY and CDR2 is SYGVKD in the germline V gene. This CDR3 comprises 16 residues.

This sequence joins TRBV15 and TRBJ2-1; 7 nucleotides align to TRBD1. CDR1 and CDR2 (germline): LNHNV, YYDKDF (reference sequence). The CDR3 runs to 14 residues. V was clipped by 5 bases and J by 6 bases; unmatched bases: 7. CDR3 nucleotide sequence: TGTGCCACCAGCTTGGACAGGCTGGGCAATGAGCAGTTCTTC. Translating it yields CATSLDRLGNEQFF.

The chain has TRBV12-3 or TRBV12-4 and TRBJ1-3; no firm D call. The CDR3 loop spans 16 amino acids. V was trimmed by 4 bases and J by 2 bases, leaving 15 bases between them. The CDR3 DNA is TGTGCCAGCAGTTCCCCCCCCCGGCAGGCTGGAAACACCATATATTTT. It encodes CASSSPPRQAGNTIYF.

On this clonotype itself: The junction shows a germline mismatch at one end, possibly a read error. The chain joins TRBV29-1 to TRBJ1-5, with D unclear. Germline V gives CDR1 SQVTM, CDR2 ANQGSEA. This CDR3 region has 13 residues. The CDR3 DNA is TGCAGCGTTGTCACACAGAACAATCATCCCCAGCATTTT. This encodes CSVVTQNNHPQHF.

This clonotype was found a few times. J is TRBJ2-1 and V is TRBV7-2; 9 bases align to TRBD2. The length of the CDR3 is 15 residues. Per the germline V gene, CDR1 is SGHTA and CDR2 is FQGNSA. V shed 5 bases, J shed 7 bases, and the junction held 9 bases outside the gene matches. The CDR3 here is CASSGSGLAVNEQFF. The CDR3, as DNA: TGTGCCAGCAGCGGTTCGGGACTAGCAGTAAATGAGCAGTTCTTC.

DNA of the CDR3: TGCAGTGCTAGTCAGTACTACAATGAGCAGTTCTTC. Protein product: CSASQYYNEQFF. This rearrangement joins TRBV20-1 to TRBJ2-1, with no clear D. Trimming shortened V by 3 bases and J by 3 bases, and 6 bases separated the two germline ends. The CDR3 covers 12 residues. Germline V lookup: CDR1 DFQATT, CDR2 SNEGSKA (reference sequence).

The sample holds a few counts of this clonotype. The rearrangement uses TRBV19 and TRBJ2-1; maybe TRBD1 (5 bases). This CDR3 has 15 amino acids. Germline lookup yields CDR1 LNHDA and CDR2 SQIVND (reference sequence). Trimming took off 3 bases at V and 7 bases at J, with 16 bases between the two ends. The CDR3 reads CASSIQGRPWNEQFF. The CDR3 coding sequence is TGTGCCAGTAGTATTCAGGGCCGGCCGTGGAATGAGCAGTTCTTC.

This clonotype was counted at least ten times. The chain carries TRBV12-3 or TRBV12-4 and TRBJ1-1; D call uncertain. The CDR3 totals 12 residues. V was pared by 6 bases and J by 3 bases, with 8 bases between. CDR3 residues: CASRGGYTEAFF. CDR3 coding DNA: TGTGCCAGCAGGGGTGGGTACACTGAAGCTTTCTTT.

This clonotype was seen a handful of times. This chain links TRBV5-1 with TRBJ2-7; the D gene is possibly TRBD1 (6 bases). Germline values: CDR1 SGHRS, CDR2 YFSETQ. CDR3 length: 15 residues. Trimming pared 0 bases from V and 2 bases from J, leaving 12 bases between. This CDR3 is CASSLAPGTTYEQYF. CDR3 sequence (DNA): TGCGCCAGCAGCTTGGCTCCGGGGACAACCTACGAGCAGTACTTC.

The rearrangement links TRBV7-2 to TRBJ2-5; 11 bases line up with TRBD2. Germline-derived CDR1 and CDR2 are SGHTA and FQGNSA. V gave up 2 bases and J gave up 3 bases; unmatched junction bases: 5. The CDR3 has 16 residues. The CDR3 nucleotides read TGTGCCAGCAGCTTAACGCCGGGACTAGCGGAAGAGACCCAGTACTTC. Translation gives CASSLTPGLAEETQYF.

CDR3 amino acids: CASSDQTGANTEAFF. The CDR3 DNA sequence: TGCGCCAGCAGCGACCAGACCGGCGCGAACACTGAAGCTTTCTTT. V is TRBV5-1 and J is TRBJ1-1; no definite D call. In germline, CDR1 is SGHRS, CDR2 YFSETQ. V was pared by 4 bases and J by 1 base, with 14 bases between. This CDR3 comprises 15 residues.

J is TRBJ2-1 and V is TRBV6-5; TRBD2 matches 10 bases. This CDR3 has 16 residues. With 0 bases clipped from V and 8 bases from J, the junction kept 7 bases outside the gene matches. Germline V CDR1 and CDR2: MNHEY, SVGAGI. The chain's CDR3 is CASSYSSSGSRDEQFF. CDR3 coding DNA: TGTGCCAGCAGTTACTCGTCTAGCGGGAGTAGAGATGAGCAGTTCTTC.

V gene TRBV4-1 combines with J gene TRBJ2-1; no clear D gene. V was shortened by 0 bases and J by 7 bases, with 10 bases between the two germline ends. Germline V lookup: CDR1 MGHRA, CDR2 YSYEKL. The CDR3 has 14 amino acids. The chain's CDR3 is CASSQDPQSNEQFF. The CDR3 DNA follows: TGCGCCAGCAGCCAAGATCCCCAGTCGAATGAGCAGTTCTTC.

The rearrangement uses TRBV5-1 and TRBJ1-1; perhaps TRBD1 as D (5 bases). Trimming cost V 5 bases and J 2 bases, with 13 bases left between them. This CDR3 region has 14 residues. Germline assignment: CDR1 SGHRS and CDR2 YFSETQ. The CDR3 DNA sequence: TGCGCCAGCAGTGAGGGGACTGAAAACACTGAAGCTTTCTTT. Protein: CASSEGTENTEAFF.

This rearrangement joins TRBV20-1 to TRBJ1-6; no clear D gene. Germline-derived CDR1 and CDR2 are DFQATT and SNEGSKA (reference sequence). CDR3 length: 13 residues. The V and J ends lost 3 bases and 11 bases respectively, with 14 bases between them. The CDR3 sequence is CSARFGETAPLHF. Here the CDR3 DNA reads TGCAGTGCTAGGTTCGGGGAAACGGCACCCCTCCACTTT.

This clonotype was counted a few times. The genes are TRBV6-5 and TRBJ1-1; TRBD1 agrees at 7 bases. Germline V gene sequence: CDR1 MNHEY, CDR2 SVGAGI. The CDR3 covers 14 residues. With 0 bases clipped from V and 3 bases from J, the junction kept 1 base outside the gene matches. The CDR3 DNA is TGTGCCAGCAGTTACTCTCAGGGGGACACTGAAGCTTTCTTT. As protein: CASSYSQGDTEAFF.

The CDR3 DNA is TGTGCCAGCGAGGGGAAGGGGGGTTACGAGCAGTACTTC. As protein: CASEGKGGYEQYF. The genes are TRBV25-1 and TRBJ2-7; D may match TRBD1 or TRBD2 (6 bases each). The germline V gene encodes CDR1 MGHDK and CDR2 SYGVNS. This CDR3 spans 13 amino acids. V lost 8 bases and J 4 bases, leaving 15 bases between the germline ends.

The V call is TRBV20-1, the J call TRBJ2-2; D not certain. CDR3 size: 12 residues. Between the trimmed V and J ends, which lost 0 bases and 6 bases, there was a span of 5 bases. CDR1 and CDR2 (germline): DFQATT, SNEGSKA (reference sequence). CDR3 sequence (DNA): TGCAGTGCTAGAGATGGACCCGGGGAGCTGTTTTTT. Protein product: CSARDGPGELFF.

This chain links TRBV6-5 with TRBJ1-6; D may be TRBD1 (6 bases). CDR3 size: 17 residues. Germline V gene sequence: CDR1 MNHEY, CDR2 SVGAGI. V lost 2 bases and J 0 bases, leaving 11 bases between the germline ends. The CDR3 coding sequence is TGTGCCAGCAGTTACGACAGGACACTCTCCTATAATTCACCCCTCCACTTT. It yields the protein CASSYDRTLSYNSPLHF.